The next 22 T cell receptor beta chains were all read from a single sample in a study of Ad26.COV2.S vaccination and SARS-CoV-2 variants (dated by TCRdb to the early 2020s). The library was produced with the immunoSEQ multiplex PCR assay. The immuneACCESS repertoire file appears here via TCRdb, limited to in-frame rearrangements. These files lack a portion of the clones; in checked studies, under half of the deficit traces to unresolved V genes, and the cause of the others is not known. The table for this sample lists hundreds of thousands of clones; approximately 86% of them were counted only once. Of the sample, approximately 11% falls within the top ten clones. This specimen's treatment or condition label, interpreted: roughly 18 received Ad26.COV2.S at low or high dose, single or two shots; 5 received placebo; per-sample allocation not given. For vaccine and placebo recipients, repertoires were sequenced using samples collected on day 63 after the first injection.

The material was peripheral blood, obtained in a trial of Ad26.COV2.S vaccine versus placebo. The receptors were gathered from a person between 18 and 65 years old who received the Ad26.COV2.S COVID-19 vaccine or a placebo.

J is TRBJ1-6 and V is TRBV28; the match to TRBD1 covers 9 bases. Trimming removed 5 bases from V and 3 bases from J; junction bases left unmatched: 5. The CDR3 totals 16 residues. Per germline, CDR1 MDHEN and CDR2 SYDVKM. The CDR3 protein is CASSLPTGGYNSPLHF. The CDR3 bases are TGTGCCAGCAGTCTGCCGACAGGGGGCTATAATTCACCCCTCCACTTT.

This clone was counted only a few times. The V and J genes are TRBV19 and TRBJ2-1; 15 nucleotides align to TRBD2. CDR1 LNHDA and CDR2 SQIVND come from the germline V gene (reference sequence). Unmatched junction bases numbered 7, after V lost 4 bases and J lost 0 bases. This CDR3 is 19 amino acids long. The CDR3: CASSRGLAGGDSSYNEQFF. The CDR3 DNA is TGTGCCAGTAGTAGAGGACTAGCGGGGGGGGATAGCTCCTACAATGAGCAGTTCTTC.

This rearrangement joins TRBV5-5 to TRBJ2-3; D is unresolved. The CDR3 runs 13 residues. Trimming cost V 6 bases and J 4 bases, with 12 bases left between them. Germline V lookup: CDR1 SGHKS, CDR2 YYEKEE (reference sequence). CDR3: CASKAYVADTQYF. CDR3 nucleotide sequence: TGTGCCAGCAAGGCGTATGTGGCAGATACGCAGTATTTT.

The chain employs TRBV4-2 and TRBJ2-7; D may be TRBD1 (6 bases). Per germline, CDR1 LGHNA and CDR2 YNFKEQ. V was shortened by 0 bases and J by 0 bases, with 12 bases between the two germline ends. CDR3 length equals 16 residues. CDR3: CASSQEAGTFSYEQYF. CDR3 nucleotides: TGTGCCAGCAGCCAAGAGGCCGGGACATTCTCCTACGAGCAGTACTTC.

This clone came up a few times. The chain links TRBV7-8 to TRBJ2-7, with D maybe TRBD2 (5 bases). The V end was cut by 6 bases, the J end by 0 bases, with 15 bases between. The CDR3 runs 15 residues. Germline V gene data show CDR1 as SGHVS and CDR2 as FQNEAQ. The CDR3 region has the DNA TGTGCCAGCAGAGAGGGCAGGTTTAGCTCCTACGAGCAGTACTTC. Translating it yields CASREGRFSSYEQYF. Using reference TRBV7-8 and TRBJ2-7 for the parts outside the CDR3, the full variable domain is GAGVSQSPRYKVAKRGQDVALRCDPISGHVSLFWYQQALGQGPEFLTYFQNEAQLDKSGLPSDRFFAERPEGSVSTLKIQRTQQEDSAVYLCASREGRFSSYEQYFGPGTRLTVT.

The chain joins TRBV28 to TRBJ2-2, with 8 bases lining up with TRBD2. The germline V gene encodes CDR1 MDHEN and CDR2 SYDVKM. The CDR3 is 16 amino acids. The V segment lost 4 bases and the J segment 5 bases; nucleotides outside the gene matches: 9. CDR3 region: CASSSTGTRMTGELFF. As DNA, the CDR3 is TGTGCCAGCAGTTCCACCGGGACTAGGATGACCGGGGAGCTGTTTTTT.

The chain has TRBV28 and TRBJ2-1, with a possible D match to TRBD1 (6 bases). V lost 6 bases to trimming and J lost 12 bases, with 24 bases between them. Germline CDR1 and CDR2: MDHEN and SYDVKM. The CDR3 sequence is 15 residues long. CDR3 in DNA: TGTGCCAGCAGGTTGGACGGACAGTGGGCGACCGGGCAGTTCTTC. This codes for CASRLDGQWATGQFF.

The gene calls are TRBV19 and TRBJ1-5; 7 nucleotides align to TRBD1. The CDR3 length is 15 residues. Germline loops: CDR1 LNHDA, CDR2 SQIVND (reference sequence). V lost 5 bases to trimming and J lost 4 bases; unmatched junction nucleotides: 8. This chain's CDR3 is CASSAQRGRNQPQHF. In DNA, the CDR3 is TGTGCCAGTAGTGCTCAAAGGGGGCGAAATCAGCCCCAGCATTTT.

V is TRBV18 and J is TRBJ2-5, with 9 positions matching TRBD1. Germline loops: CDR1 KGHSH, CDR2 LQKENI. This CDR3 is built from 14 residues. Trimming at V came to 6 bases and at J to 5 bases, leaving 7 bases not matched to a gene. The CDR3 sequence is CASSSNRGRETQYF. The DNA for the CDR3 is TGTGCCAGCTCCTCAAACAGGGGGCGTGAGACCCAGTACTTC.

The CDR3 sequence is CASSQELSTDTQYF. As DNA, the CDR3 is TGTGCCAGCAGCCAAGAACTCTCCACAGATACGCAGTATTTT. The chain is built from TRBV3-1 (or the pseudogene TRBV3-2) and TRBJ2-3; no reliable D call. The CDR3 is 14 amino acids. Between the trimmed V and J ends, which lost 0 bases and 2 bases, there was a span of 6 bases. The germline V gene has CDR1 LGHDT and CDR2 YNNKEL (reference sequence).

This clone has a count of ten or more. J is TRBJ2-1 and V is TRBV10-1; D is possibly TRBD2 (6 bases). Germline-derived CDR1 and CDR2 are WNHNN and SYGVQD (reference sequence). The CDR3 consists of 15 residues. The ends were cut back, 2 bases at V and 12 bases at J, with 20 bases in the middle. In nucleotides, the CDR3 is TGCGCCAGCAGTGAGCCTTCCTTGGGGGGAGACTTGCAGTTCTTC. Encoded protein: CASSEPSLGGDLQFF.

The genes are TRBV6-6 and TRBJ2-5, with 10 bases fitting TRBD1. Looked up from germline, CDR1 is MNHNY and CDR2 is SVGAGI (reference sequence). The V segment lost 6 bases and the J segment 5 bases; nucleotides outside the gene matches: 9. CDR3 length equals 15 residues. CDR3 bases: TGTGCCAGCAGCCTACGCCCGGGACAGGGGGAGACCCAGTACTTC. It translates to CASSLRPGQGETQYF.

The CDR3 protein is CSPVTGVTQETQYF. In nucleotides, the CDR3 is TGCAGCCCAGTGACAGGGGTGACACAAGAGACCCAGTACTTC. The chain joins TRBV29-1 to TRBJ2-5; 8 nucleotides match TRBD1. After removal of 8 bases from V and 2 bases from J, the junction contained 10 bases not matched to a gene. Germline V gene sequence: CDR1 SQVTM, CDR2 ANQGSEA. The CDR3 is 14 amino acids.

A single count supports this clone. The chain couples TRBV4-1 to TRBJ1-4; D is ambiguous. This CDR3 is built from 13 residues. CDR1 is MGHRA, CDR2 YSYEKL, per germline. V was pared by 3 bases and J by 4 bases, with 6 bases between. CDR3 amino acids: CASSHGNNEKLFF. Written as DNA, the CDR3 is TGCGCCAGCAGCCACGGAAATAATGAAAAACTGTTTTTT.

This rearrangement joins TRBV6-4 to TRBJ2-7, with 12 bases fitting TRBD1. Trimming removed 6 bases from V and 4 bases from J; junction bases left unmatched: 4. Germline lookup yields CDR1 MRHNA and CDR2 SNTAGT. The CDR3 is 14 residues long. The CDR3 nucleotides are TGTGCCAGCAGCCCGGGACAGGGGGCGTACGAGCAGTACTTC. Its protein is CASSPGQGAYEQYF.

This clone was detected only once. The rearrangement joins TRBV10-2 to TRBJ1-3, with a tentative D call TRBD1 (6 bases). Trimming pared 6 bases from V and 3 bases from J, leaving 12 bases between. There are 14 residues in the CDR3. Germline CDR1 reads WSHSY; CDR2 reads SAAADI. The CDR3 DNA reads as TGCGCCAGCAGGGGGGCAGGGCTTGGAAACACCATATATTTT. Translated: CASRGAGLGNTIYF.

V gene TRBV10-3 combines with J gene TRBJ2-3; D possibly uses TRBD1 or TRBD2 (5 bases each). The CDR3 is 16 residues long. CDR1 is ENHRY and CDR2 is SYGVKD in the germline V gene. The V end was cut by 0 bases, the J end by 1 base, with 11 bases between. This CDR3 is CAISESRGLGTDTQYF. CDR3 bases: TGTGCCATCAGTGAGTCGAGGGGCCTCGGCACAGATACGCAGTATTTT.

This clone was observed a single time. V usage is TRBV2 and J usage is TRBJ1-2; 9 bases fit TRBD1. CDR1 is SNHLY and CDR2 is FYNNEI in the germline V gene. The CDR3 totals 14 residues. J lost 2 bases, V lost 5 bases, and 3 bases had no gene match. CDR3 sequence (DNA): TGTGCCAGCAGTTCCGGGACAGGGAACTATGGCTACACCTTC. Translated, it gives CASSSGTGNYGYTF.

This chain connects TRBV2 to TRBJ2-2; perhaps TRBD1 as D (6 bases). There are 16 residues in the CDR3. Trimming stripped 1 base from V and 4 bases from J, with 13 bases between. Germline V gene sequence: CDR1 SNHLY, CDR2 FYNNEI. CDR3 amino acids: CASSEGRTAITGELFF. The CDR3 DNA reads TGTGCCAGCAGTGAAGGTCGGACAGCGATCACCGGGGAGCTGTTTTTT.

V is TRBV19 and J is TRBJ1-2; D is unclear. The germline V gene encodes CDR1 LNHDA and CDR2 SQIVND (reference sequence). The CDR3 contains 14 residues. V was trimmed by 2 bases and J by 1 base, leaving 8 bases between them. Here the CDR3 reads CASSINPDNYGYTF. CDR3 in DNA: TGTGCCAGTAGTATAAACCCAGATAACTATGGCTACACCTTC.

V gene TRBV25-1 combines with J gene TRBJ1-2; tentative D call: TRBD1 (5 bases). CDR3 length: 14 residues. Per the germline V gene, CDR1 is MGHDK and CDR2 is SYGVNS. V was pared by 5 bases and J by 7 bases, with 17 bases between. The CDR3 nucleotides read TGTGCCAGCAGTCCACCCGGGGACCTCCGTGGCTACACCTTC. Its translation: CASSPPGDLRGYTF.

The J gene is TRBJ2-2, the V gene TRBV25-1; D may be TRBD1 or TRBD2 (5 bases each). The CDR3 length is 15 residues. The V end lost 5 bases, the J end lost 3 bases, and 13 bases lay between the germline ends. Germline loops: CDR1 MGHDK, CDR2 SYGVNS. CDR3 DNA sequence: TGTGCCAGCAGTCCGGCAGGGACCTACACCGGGGAGCTGTTTTTT. As protein: CASSPAGTYTGELFF. Looking up the rest from reference TRBV25-1 and TRBJ2-2 gives the full variable domain: EADIYQTPRYLVIGTGKKITLECSQTMGHDKMYWYQQDPGMELHLIHYSYGVNSTEKGDLSSESTVSRIRTEHFPLTLESARPSHTSQYLCASSPAGTYTGELFFGEGSRLTVL.